A selection of T cell receptor beta chains follows, all from one sample in a study of spatial heterogeneity in lung cancer. TCRdb analysed the 5' RACE reads with MiXCR anew, one entry per CDR3 protein. The sample contains thousands of distinct CDR3 sequences, about 21% of which appear only once. The sequencing here drew on normal lung tissue next to the tumor, taken at surgery. The receptor set was obtained from a female donor with early-stage non-small cell lung cancer. Each CDR3 is given without its conserved first and last residue. Fields, in order: V gene, D gene, J gene, CDR3 protein. The D gene is left open where the match is weak.

v_gene: TRBV5-1
d_gene: TRBD1
j_gene: TRBJ2-7
CDR3aa: ASSLAGQGVSYEQY

v_gene: TRBV28
d_gene: TRBD2
j_gene: TRBJ2-3
CDR3aa: ASSRTSGATDTQY

v_gene: TRBV5-1
d_gene: .
j_gene: TRBJ1-1
CDR3aa: ASSLERGTEAF

v_gene: TRBV25-1
d_gene: TRBD1
j_gene: TRBJ2-2
CDR3aa: ASSDPGGEDTGELF

v_gene: TRBV4-3
d_gene: .
j_gene: TRBJ1-1
CDR3aa: ASSQEAEAEAF

v_gene: TRBV29-1
d_gene: .
j_gene: TRBJ2-1
CDR3aa: SFLGGTANNEQF

v_gene: TRBV20-1
d_gene: .
j_gene: TRBJ2-3
CDR3aa: SARDGGRPTDTQY

v_gene: TRBV5-6
d_gene: .
j_gene: TRBJ2-5
CDR3aa: ASSLRTGETQY

v_gene: TRBV6-2/TRBV6-3
d_gene: .
j_gene: TRBJ2-2
CDR3aa: ASRLYESGELF

v_gene: TRBV20-1
d_gene: TRBD1
j_gene: TRBJ2-7
CDR3aa: SAQQGAREQY

v_gene: TRBV5-1
d_gene: .
j_gene: TRBJ2-7
CDR3aa: ASRWDQSYEQY

v_gene: TRBV5-1
d_gene: .
j_gene: TRBJ2-1
CDR3aa: ASSPDGTPVFEQF

v_gene: TRBV7-2
d_gene: .
j_gene: TRBJ2-1
CDR3aa: ASSSLNEQF

v_gene: TRBV28
d_gene: TRBD1
j_gene: TRBJ2-1
CDR3aa: ASSLWGTGVSNEQF

v_gene: TRBV20-1
d_gene: TRBD2
j_gene: TRBJ2-1
CDR3aa: SPGLAGDHEQF